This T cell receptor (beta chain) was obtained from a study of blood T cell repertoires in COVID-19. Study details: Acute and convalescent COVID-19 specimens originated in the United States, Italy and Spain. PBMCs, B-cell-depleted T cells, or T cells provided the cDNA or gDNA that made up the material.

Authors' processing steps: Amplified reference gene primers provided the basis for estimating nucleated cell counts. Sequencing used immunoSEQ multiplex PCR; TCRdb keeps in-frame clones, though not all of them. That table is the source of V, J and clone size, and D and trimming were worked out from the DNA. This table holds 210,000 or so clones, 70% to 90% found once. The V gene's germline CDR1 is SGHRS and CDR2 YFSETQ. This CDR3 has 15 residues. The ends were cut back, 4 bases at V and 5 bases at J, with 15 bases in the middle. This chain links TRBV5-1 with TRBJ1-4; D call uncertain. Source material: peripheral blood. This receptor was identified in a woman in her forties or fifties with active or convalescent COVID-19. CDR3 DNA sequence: TGCGCCAGCAGCCGGAACCCGACACAGAATGAAAAACTGTTTTTT. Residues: CASSRNPTQNEKLFF.